This T cell receptor (beta chain) was identified in a study of blood T cell repertoires in COVID-19. About the research overall: Spain, Italy and the United States supplied samples that represented acute and convalescent COVID-19. In each case, the material was cDNA or gDNA derived from T cells, B-cell-depleted T cells, or PBMCs.

As originally analysed: Nucleated cell counts were estimated from reference gene primer amplification. Method: immunoSEQ multiplex PCR; TCRdb's copy keeps in-frame clones and lacks some. V and J calls and clone size are copied from that table; D and trimming were computed from the DNA. The repertoire holds about 190,000 clones, 85% to 90% seen once, with 3.5% to 4.5% in the top ten. The CDR3 has 16 residues. Trimming cost V 2 bases and J 0 bases, with 11 bases left between them. Looked up from germline, CDR1 is MNHNS and CDR2 is SASEGT. The sequence was obtained from a human donor in a cohort sampled during active COVID-19. The chain has TRBV6-1 and TRBJ2-1; TRBD2 might be the D (6 bases). Sequencing was done on a sample of peripheral blood. The CDR3 DNA reads as TGTGCCAGCAGTGAAAGGTCGCGGGGCTCCTACAATGAGCAGTTCTTC. It codes for CASSERSRGSYNEQFF.